In its sample, the clone carrying this T cell receptor (beta chain) was seen a few times. These data are taken from a study of T-cell reconstitution after alpha-beta-depleted transplantation in children. Unique molecular identifiers tagged the TCRbeta library. TCRdb ran MiXCR on the PCR reads and lists one entry per CDR3 protein. The repertoire consists of some 340,000 distinct CDR3 sequences, with 10% occurring once and the leading ten covering approximately 2.3%. This CDR3 contains 15 residues. CDR1 and CDR2 (germline): SEHNR, FQNEAQ (reference sequence). V was cut by 4 bases and J by 6 bases, with 18 bases left in between.

This rearrangement joins TRBV7-9 to TRBJ1-2; TRBD1 is a possible D gene (5 bases). The source of this sequence is a human donor who donated a stem cell graft to a child with acute lymphoblastic leukemia. Sample: PBMCs from the stem cell graft donor, taken from the stem cell graft. CDR3 coding DNA: TGTGCCAGCAGCTACGACCTAGGGGTCCTCGATGGCTACACCTTC. Translating gives CASSYDLGVLDGYTF.